This T cell receptor (beta chain) was sequenced in a study of beta chain features in type 1 diabetes. The wider study: Analysis included around 99,000,000 sorted cells drawn from all samples. Findings and caveats of the study: There was a moderate but significant shortening of TCRB CDR3s in all four CD4+ subsets of Type 1 diabetes patients. Whatever favoring of shorter templates PCR might show would apply equally to patients and controls.

Sequenced material consisted of expressed TCRB transcripts (all of the isolated RNA was reverse transcribed). Profiling relied on immunoSEQ multiplex PCR, and the TCRdb table lists in-frame clones only, not all of them. The table has hundreds of thousands of clones, about an eighth seen once; the top ten hold 0.03% to 0.04%. This clone was seen a few times. Antigen: not known. J lost 6 bases, V lost 4 bases, and 8 bases had no gene match. The CDR3 is 13 residues long. The germline CDR1 and CDR2 sequences are SQVTM and ANQGSEA. All of the sorted populations showed purity greater than 95%. This receptor was obtained from a man younger than 35 with type 1 diabetes. This chain joins TRBV29-1 and TRBJ1-1, with TRBD1 identical over 7 bases. Material: naive CD4+ T cells from blood. The CDR3 sequence is CSVARGLGPEAFF. The CDR3 DNA follows: TGCAGCGTTGCGAGGGGGCTGGGCCCTGAAGCTTTCTTT. Drawing the rest from reference TRBV29-1 and TRBJ1-1, the complete variable domain is SAVISQKPSRDICQRGTSLTIQCQVDSQVTMMFWYRQQPGQSLTLIATANQGSEATYESGFVIDKFPISRPNLTFSTLTVSNMSPEDSSIYLCSVARGLGPEAFFGQGTRLTVV.